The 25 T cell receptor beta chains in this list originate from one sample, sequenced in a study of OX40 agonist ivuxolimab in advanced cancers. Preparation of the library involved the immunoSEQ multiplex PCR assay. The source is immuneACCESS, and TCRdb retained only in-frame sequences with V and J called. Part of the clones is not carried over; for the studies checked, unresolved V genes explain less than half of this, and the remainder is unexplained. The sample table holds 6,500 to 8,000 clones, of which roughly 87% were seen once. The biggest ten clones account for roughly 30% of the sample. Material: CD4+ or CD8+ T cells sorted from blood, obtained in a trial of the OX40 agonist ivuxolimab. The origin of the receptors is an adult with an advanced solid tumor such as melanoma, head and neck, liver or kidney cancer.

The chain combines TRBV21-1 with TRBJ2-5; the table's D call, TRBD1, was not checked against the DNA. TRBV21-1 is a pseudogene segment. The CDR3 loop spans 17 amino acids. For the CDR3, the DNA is TGTGCCAGCGCGTGCCCGGGGACAGGGTCCCACCAAGAGACCCAGTACTTC. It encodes CASACPGTGSHQETQYF.

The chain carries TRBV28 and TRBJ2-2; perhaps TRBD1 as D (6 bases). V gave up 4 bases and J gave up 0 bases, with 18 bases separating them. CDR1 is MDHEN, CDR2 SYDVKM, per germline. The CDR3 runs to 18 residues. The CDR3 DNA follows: TGTGCCAGCAGTTGGGCCTTGGGACAACCATCGAACACCGGGGAGCTGTTTTTT. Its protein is CASSWALGQPSNTGELFF. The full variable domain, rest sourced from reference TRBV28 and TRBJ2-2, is DVKVTQSSRYLVKRTGEKVFLECVQDMDHENMFWYRQDPGLGLRLIYFSYDVKMKEKGDIPEGYSVSREKKERFSLILESASTNQTSMYLCASSWALGQPSNTGELFFGEGSRLTVL.

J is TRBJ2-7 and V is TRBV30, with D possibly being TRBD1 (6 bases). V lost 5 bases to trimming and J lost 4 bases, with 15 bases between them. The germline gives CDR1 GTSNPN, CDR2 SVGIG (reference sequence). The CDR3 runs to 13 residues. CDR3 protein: CAWVPGQTYEQYF. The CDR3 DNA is TGTGCCTGGGTCCCGGGACAAACTTACGAGCAGTACTTC.

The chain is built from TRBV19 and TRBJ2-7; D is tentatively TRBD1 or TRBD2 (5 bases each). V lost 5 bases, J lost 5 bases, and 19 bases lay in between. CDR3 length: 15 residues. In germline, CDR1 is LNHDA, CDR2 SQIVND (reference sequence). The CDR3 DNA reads TGTGCCAGTAGTCCAAGGGACCCCCCGGGGAACGAGCAGTACTTC. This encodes CASSPRDPPGNEQYF.

For the CDR3, the DNA is TGTGCCAGCAGCTTACAAGAAACGGCTTACGAGCAGTACTTC. Amino acids: CASSLQETAYEQYF. This rearrangement joins TRBV7-6 to TRBJ2-7; D unclear. V was trimmed by 2 bases and J by 4 bases, leaving 12 bases between them. The CDR3 extends over 14 amino acids. Germline CDR1 reads SGHVS; CDR2 reads FNYEAQ.

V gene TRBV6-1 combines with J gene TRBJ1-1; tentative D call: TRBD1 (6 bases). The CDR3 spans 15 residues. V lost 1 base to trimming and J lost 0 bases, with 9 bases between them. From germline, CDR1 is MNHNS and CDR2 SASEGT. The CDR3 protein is CASSEETGLNTEAFF. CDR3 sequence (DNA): TGTGCCAGCAGTGAAGAGACAGGACTGAACACTGAAGCTTTCTTT.

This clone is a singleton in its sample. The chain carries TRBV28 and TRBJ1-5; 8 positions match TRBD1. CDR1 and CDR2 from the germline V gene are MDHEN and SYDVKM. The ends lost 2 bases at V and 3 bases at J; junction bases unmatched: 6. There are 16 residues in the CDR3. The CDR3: CASSLQGTGVNQPQHF. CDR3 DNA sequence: TGTGCCAGCAGTTTACAAGGGACAGGAGTCAATCAGCCCCAGCATTTT.

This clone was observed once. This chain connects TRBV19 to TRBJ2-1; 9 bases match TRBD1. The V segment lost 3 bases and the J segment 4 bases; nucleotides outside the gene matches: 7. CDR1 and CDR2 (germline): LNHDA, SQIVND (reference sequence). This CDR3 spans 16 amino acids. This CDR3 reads CASSIGQGYVYNEQFF. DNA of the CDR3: TGTGCCAGTAGTATTGGACAGGGGTATGTTTACAATGAGCAGTTCTTC.

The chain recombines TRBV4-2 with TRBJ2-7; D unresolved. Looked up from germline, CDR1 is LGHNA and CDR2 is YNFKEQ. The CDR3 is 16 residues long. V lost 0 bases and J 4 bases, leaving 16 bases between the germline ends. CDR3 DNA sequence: TGTGCCAGCAGCCAAGATTACCCAAAGGAAGGGTACGAGCAGTACTTC. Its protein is CASSQDYPKEGYEQYF.

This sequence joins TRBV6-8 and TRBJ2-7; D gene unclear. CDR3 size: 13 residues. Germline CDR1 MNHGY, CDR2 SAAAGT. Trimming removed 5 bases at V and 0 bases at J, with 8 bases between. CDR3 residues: CASSDALSYEQYF. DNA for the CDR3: TGTGCCAGCAGTGATGCCCTCTCCTACGAGCAGTACTTC.

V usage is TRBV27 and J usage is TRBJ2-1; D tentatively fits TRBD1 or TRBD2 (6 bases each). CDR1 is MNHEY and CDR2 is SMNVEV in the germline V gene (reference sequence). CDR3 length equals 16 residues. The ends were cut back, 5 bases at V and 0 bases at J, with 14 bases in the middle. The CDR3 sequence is CASSGPGATSYNEQFF. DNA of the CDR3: TGTGCCAGCAGTGGTCCGGGGGCTACCTCCTACAATGAGCAGTTCTTC.

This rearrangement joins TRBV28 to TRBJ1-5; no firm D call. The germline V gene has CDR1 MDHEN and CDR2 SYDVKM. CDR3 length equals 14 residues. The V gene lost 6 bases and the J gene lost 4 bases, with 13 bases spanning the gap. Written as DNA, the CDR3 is TGTGCCAGCAGCCCCTACCCCCCTAATCAGCCCCAGCATTTT. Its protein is CASSPYPPNQPQHF.

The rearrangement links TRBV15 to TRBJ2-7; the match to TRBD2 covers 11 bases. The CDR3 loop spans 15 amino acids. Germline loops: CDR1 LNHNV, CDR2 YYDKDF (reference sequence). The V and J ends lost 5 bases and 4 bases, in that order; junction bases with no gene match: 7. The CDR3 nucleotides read TGTGCCACCAGCTTGGGGCTAGCGGGAGGTTACGAGCAGTACTTC. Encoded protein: CATSLGLAGGYEQYF.

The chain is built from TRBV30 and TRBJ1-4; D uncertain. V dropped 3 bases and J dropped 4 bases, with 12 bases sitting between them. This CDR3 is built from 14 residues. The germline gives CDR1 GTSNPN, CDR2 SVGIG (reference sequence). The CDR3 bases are TGTGCCTGGAGCCGCGGGGAGAGTAATGAAAAACTGTTTTTT. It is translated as CAWSRGESNEKLFF.

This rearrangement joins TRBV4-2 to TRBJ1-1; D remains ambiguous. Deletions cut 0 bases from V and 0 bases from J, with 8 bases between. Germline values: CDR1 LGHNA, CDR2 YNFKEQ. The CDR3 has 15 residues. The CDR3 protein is CASSQDRTLNTEAFF. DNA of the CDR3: TGTGCCAGCAGCCAAGACCGGACCCTGAACACTGAAGCTTTCTTT.

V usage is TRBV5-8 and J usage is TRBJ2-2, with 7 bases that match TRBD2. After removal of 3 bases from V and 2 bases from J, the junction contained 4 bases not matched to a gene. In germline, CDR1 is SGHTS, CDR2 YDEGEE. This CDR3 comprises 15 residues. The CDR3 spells CASSSSGLNTGELFF. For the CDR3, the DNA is TGTGCCAGCAGCTCTAGCGGACTTAACACCGGGGAGCTGTTTTTT.

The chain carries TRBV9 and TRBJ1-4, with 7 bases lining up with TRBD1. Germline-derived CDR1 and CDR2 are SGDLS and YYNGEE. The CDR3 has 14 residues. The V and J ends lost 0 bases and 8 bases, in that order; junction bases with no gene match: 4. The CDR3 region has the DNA TGTGCCAGCAGCGTAGGAGGGGGCAGGGAAAAACTGTTTTTT. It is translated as CASSVGGGREKLFF.

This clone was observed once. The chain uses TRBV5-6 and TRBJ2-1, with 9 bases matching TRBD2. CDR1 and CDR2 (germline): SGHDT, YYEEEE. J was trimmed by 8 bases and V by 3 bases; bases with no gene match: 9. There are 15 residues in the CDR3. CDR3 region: CASSSGVAGAHEQFF. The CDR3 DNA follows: TGTGCCAGCAGCTCCGGGGTAGCGGGAGCTCATGAGCAGTTCTTC. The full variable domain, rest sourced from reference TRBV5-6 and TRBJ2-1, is DAGVTQSPTHLIKTRGQQVTLRCSPKSGHDTVSWYQQALGQGPQFIFQYYEEEERQRGNFPDRFSGHQFPNYSSELNVNALLLGDSALYLCASSSGVAGAHEQFFGPGTRLTVL.

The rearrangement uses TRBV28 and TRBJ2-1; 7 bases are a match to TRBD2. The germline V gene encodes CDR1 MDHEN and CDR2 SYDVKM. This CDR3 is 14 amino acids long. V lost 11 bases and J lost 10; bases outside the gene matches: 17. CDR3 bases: TGTGCCTCCCGTCGGGGGAGGGCATGGGGGGAGCAGTTCTTC. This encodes CASRRGRAWGEQFF.

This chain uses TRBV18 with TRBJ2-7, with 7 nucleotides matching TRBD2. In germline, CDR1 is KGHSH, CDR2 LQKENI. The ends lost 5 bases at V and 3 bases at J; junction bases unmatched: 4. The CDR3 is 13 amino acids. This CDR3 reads CASSGGVVYEQYF. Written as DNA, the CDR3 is TGTGCCAGCTCAGGGGGGGTGGTCTACGAGCAGTACTTC.

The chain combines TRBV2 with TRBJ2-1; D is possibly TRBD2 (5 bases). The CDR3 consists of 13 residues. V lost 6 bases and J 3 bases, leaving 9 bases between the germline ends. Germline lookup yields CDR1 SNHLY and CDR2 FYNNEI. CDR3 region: CASSSTSYNEQFF. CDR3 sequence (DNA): TGTGCCAGCAGCTCCACTAGCTACAATGAGCAGTTCTTC.

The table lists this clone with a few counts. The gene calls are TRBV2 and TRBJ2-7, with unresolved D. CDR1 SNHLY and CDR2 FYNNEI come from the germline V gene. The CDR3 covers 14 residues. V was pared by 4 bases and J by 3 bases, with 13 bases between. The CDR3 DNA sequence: TGTGCCAGCAGTGCACGGCCAGTCGGCTACGAGCAGTACTTC. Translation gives CASSARPVGYEQYF.

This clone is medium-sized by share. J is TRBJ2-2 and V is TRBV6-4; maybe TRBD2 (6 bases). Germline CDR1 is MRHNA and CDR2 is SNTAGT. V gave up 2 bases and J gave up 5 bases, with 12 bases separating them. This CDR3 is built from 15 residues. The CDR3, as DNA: TGTGCCAGCAGTGACGACGGGGAGGTTACCGGGGAGCTGTTTTTT. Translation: CASSDDGEVTGELFF.

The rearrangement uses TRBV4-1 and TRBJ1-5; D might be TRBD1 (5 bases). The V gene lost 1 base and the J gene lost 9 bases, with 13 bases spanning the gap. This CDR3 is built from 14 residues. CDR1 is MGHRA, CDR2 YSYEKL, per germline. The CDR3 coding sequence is TGCGCCAGCAGCCAAGGGATGGGAAGGGGGCCCCAGCATTTT. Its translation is CASSQGMGRGPQHF.

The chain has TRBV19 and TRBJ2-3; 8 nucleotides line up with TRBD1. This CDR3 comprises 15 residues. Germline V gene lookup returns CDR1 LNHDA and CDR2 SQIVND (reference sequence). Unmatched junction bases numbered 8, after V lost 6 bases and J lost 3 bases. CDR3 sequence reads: CASRGGQGVTDTQYF. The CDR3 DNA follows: TGTGCCAGTAGAGGAGGACAGGGAGTGACAGATACGCAGTATTTT.